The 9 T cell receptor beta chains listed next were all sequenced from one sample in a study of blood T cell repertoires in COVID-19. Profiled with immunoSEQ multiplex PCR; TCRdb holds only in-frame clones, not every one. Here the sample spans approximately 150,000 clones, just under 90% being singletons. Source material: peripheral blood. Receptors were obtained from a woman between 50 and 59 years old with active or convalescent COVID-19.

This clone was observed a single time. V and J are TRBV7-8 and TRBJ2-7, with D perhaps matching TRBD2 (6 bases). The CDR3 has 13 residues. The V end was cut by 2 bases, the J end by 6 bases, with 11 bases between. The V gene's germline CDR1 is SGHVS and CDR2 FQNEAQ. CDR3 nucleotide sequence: TGTGCCAGCAGCTTATTGGCGGGAAGCGAGCAGTACTTC. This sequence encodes CASSLLAGSEQYF.

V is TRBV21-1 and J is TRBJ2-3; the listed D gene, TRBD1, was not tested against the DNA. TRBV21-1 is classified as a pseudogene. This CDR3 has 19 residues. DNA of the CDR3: TGTGCCAGCAGCAAGGTCTTCGGGACAGGGGGCTTGGGGACAGATACGCAGTATTTT. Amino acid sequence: CASSKVFGTGGLGTDTQYF.

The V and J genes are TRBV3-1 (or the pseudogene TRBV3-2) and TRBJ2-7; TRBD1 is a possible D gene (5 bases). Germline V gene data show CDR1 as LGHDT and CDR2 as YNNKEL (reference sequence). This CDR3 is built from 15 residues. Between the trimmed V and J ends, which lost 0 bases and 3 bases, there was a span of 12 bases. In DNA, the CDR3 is TGTGCCAGCAGCCAAGATCCAACAGGATACTACGAGCAGTACTTC. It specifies CASSQDPTGYYEQYF.

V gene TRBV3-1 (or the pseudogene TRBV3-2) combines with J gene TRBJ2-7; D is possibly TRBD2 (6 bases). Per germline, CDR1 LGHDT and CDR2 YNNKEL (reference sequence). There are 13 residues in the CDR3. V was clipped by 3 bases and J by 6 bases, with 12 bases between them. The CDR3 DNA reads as TGTGCCAGCAGCCAGACTAGACAAGGCGAGCAGTACTTC. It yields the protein CASSQTRQGEQYF.

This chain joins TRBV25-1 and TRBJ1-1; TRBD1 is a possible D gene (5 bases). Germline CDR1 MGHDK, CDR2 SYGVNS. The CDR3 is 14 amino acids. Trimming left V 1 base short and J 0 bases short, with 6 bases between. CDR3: CASSESDMNTEAFF. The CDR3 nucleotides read TGTGCCAGCAGTGAATCGGACATGAACACTGAAGCTTTCTTT.

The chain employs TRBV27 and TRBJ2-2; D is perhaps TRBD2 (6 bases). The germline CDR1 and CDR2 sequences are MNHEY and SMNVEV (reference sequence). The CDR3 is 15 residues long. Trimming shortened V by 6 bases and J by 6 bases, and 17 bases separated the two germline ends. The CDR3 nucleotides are TGTGCCAGCAGCCGAGAGCTTACGGGGGCCGGGGAGCTGTTTTTT. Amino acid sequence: CASSRELTGAGELFF.

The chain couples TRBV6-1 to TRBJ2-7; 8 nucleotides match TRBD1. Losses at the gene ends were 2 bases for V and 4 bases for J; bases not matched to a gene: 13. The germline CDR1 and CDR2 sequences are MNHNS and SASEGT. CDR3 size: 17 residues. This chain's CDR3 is CASSERYRTGRNYEQYF. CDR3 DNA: TGTGCCAGCAGTGAAAGATATAGGACAGGGAGAAATTACGAGCAGTACTTC.

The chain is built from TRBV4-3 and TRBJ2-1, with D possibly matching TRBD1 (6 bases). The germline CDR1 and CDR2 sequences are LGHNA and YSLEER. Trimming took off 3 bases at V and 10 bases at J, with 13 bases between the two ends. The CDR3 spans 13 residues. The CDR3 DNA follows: TGCGCCAGCAGCCAGGCCACAGGGTGGGAGCAGTTCTTC. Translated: CASSQATGWEQFF.

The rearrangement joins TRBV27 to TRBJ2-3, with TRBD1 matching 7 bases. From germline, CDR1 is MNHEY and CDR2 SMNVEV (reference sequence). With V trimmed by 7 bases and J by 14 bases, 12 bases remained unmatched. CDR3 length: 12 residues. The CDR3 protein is CASKEPTGSVYF. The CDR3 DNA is TGTGCCAGCAAAGAACCGACAGGGTCGGTGTATTTT.